Each of the 32 T cell receptor beta chains below was sequenced from the same sample in a study of blood T cell repertoires in COVID-19. Produced via immunoSEQ multiplex PCR; TCRdb's table is partial and in-frame only. The table has 250,000 to 350,000 clones, approximately 88% seen once; the top ten hold roughly 4%. The sample comprised peripheral blood. Every receptor here comes from a woman aged 45-65 years with active or convalescent COVID-19.

The chain carries TRBV28 and TRBJ1-5; TRBD1 might be the D (6 bases). The CDR3 length is 14 residues. Trimming removed 5 bases from V and 4 bases from J, with 12 bases in between. Germline-derived CDR1 and CDR2 are MDHEN and SYDVKM. The DNA for the CDR3 is TGTGCCAGCAGTCCCGAAACAGGGAATCAGCCCCAGCATTTT. Translation: CASSPETGNQPQHF.

V is TRBV4-3 and J is TRBJ1-2, with TRBD1 as a possible D gene (5 bases). The CDR3 spans 14 residues. Trimming left V 0 bases short and J 6 bases short, with 11 bases between. Germline CDR1 reads LGHNA; CDR2 reads YSLEER. CDR3 loop: CASSQDWQGHGYTF. As DNA, the CDR3 is TGCGCCAGCAGCCAAGATTGGCAGGGTCATGGCTACACCTTC.

The CDR3 region is CASSLVREAYEQYF. CDR3 DNA sequence: TGTGCCAGCAGTTTAGTACGGGAGGCCTACGAGCAGTACTTC. This sequence joins TRBV27 and TRBJ2-7, with TRBD2 identical over 7 bases. Germline loops: CDR1 MNHEY, CDR2 SMNVEV (reference sequence). V gave up 2 bases and J gave up 2 bases; unmatched junction bases: 3. CDR3 length equals 14 residues.

The table lists this clone with a count of one. DNA of the CDR3: TGCGCCAGCAGCTTGGGGACAGTTGATAATTCACCCCTCCACTTT. It codes for CASSLGTVDNSPLHF. The rearrangement joins TRBV5-1 to TRBJ1-6, with D possibly matching TRBD1 (6 bases). V lost 0 bases, J lost 5 bases, and 9 bases lay in between. The CDR3 is 15 amino acids. Germline loops: CDR1 SGHRS, CDR2 YFSETQ.

CDR3 region: CAWSVPGRGAGELFF. The CDR3 DNA follows: TGTGCCTGGAGTGTACCCGGAAGGGGCGCCGGGGAGCTGTTTTTT. V gene TRBV30 combines with J gene TRBJ2-2; a weak D match, TRBD1 (5 bases). Germline V gene data show CDR1 as GTSNPN and CDR2 as SVGIG (reference sequence). V lost 0 bases to trimming and J lost 6 bases, with 14 bases between them. The CDR3 totals 15 residues.

The V gene is TRBV15, the J gene TRBJ2-1; 9 positions match TRBD2. CDR3 size: 15 residues. V lost 2 bases, J lost 3 bases, and 2 bases stayed unmatched. From germline, CDR1 is LNHNV and CDR2 YYDKDF (reference sequence). The CDR3 sequence: CATSRKREVYNEQFF. CDR3 coding DNA: TGTGCCACCAGCAGAAAGCGGGAGGTCTACAATGAGCAGTTCTTC.

CDR3 nucleotides: TGTGCCAGCAGTATTGGGACAGGGGAAAATGGCTACACCTTC. Its protein is CASSIGTGENGYTF. The J gene is TRBJ1-2, the V gene TRBV27; 10 bases are shared with TRBD1. The germline CDR1 and CDR2 sequences are MNHEY and SMNVEV (reference sequence). There are 14 residues in the CDR3. V lost 5 bases to trimming and J lost 6 bases; unmatched junction nucleotides: 6.

In the case of this clone: The same CDR3 also results from other DNA sequences found in this sample. V is TRBV9 and J is TRBJ2-5; 7 nucleotides match TRBD2. V lost 0 bases and J lost 5; bases outside the gene matches: 4. The CDR3 sequence is 14 residues long. The germline gives CDR1 SGDLS, CDR2 YYNGEE. DNA for the CDR3: TGTGCCAGCAGCGTAGGAGGCGGGGGTGAGACCCAGTACTTC. It specifies CASSVGGGGETQYF.

The gene calls are TRBV6-5 and TRBJ2-7; TRBD2 matches at 11 bases. The CDR3 sequence is 15 residues long. J gave up 6 bases and V 5 bases, and 9 bases lay outside the gene matches. CDR1 and CDR2 from the germline V gene are MNHEY and SVGAGI. The CDR3 is CASSRLSGGALEQYF. The CDR3, as DNA: TGTGCCAGCAGTAGGCTTAGCGGGGGGGCGCTCGAGCAGTACTTC.

The chain employs TRBV6-2 or TRBV6-3 and TRBJ1-5, with 8 bases aligning to TRBD1. Germline V gives CDR1 MNHEY, CDR2 SVGEGT. There are 15 residues in the CDR3. V trimming: 4 bases; J trimming: 7 bases; junction bases outside the gene matches: 9. The CDR3 DNA is TGTGCCAGCAGTTCGGACAGGGTGGGTTTCCAGCCCCAGCATTTT. Protein sequence: CASSSDRVGFQPQHF.

The rearrangement uses TRBV9 and TRBJ2-2; D unclear. The CDR3 runs 12 residues. The V gene's germline CDR1 is SGDLS and CDR2 YYNGEE. With 7 bases removed from V and 4 bases from J, the gap between germline ends came to 8 bases. DNA of the CDR3: TGTGCCAGCGGGCCCCTCACCGGGGAGCTGTTTTTT. Translation gives CASGPLTGELFF.

The chain combines TRBV28 with TRBJ1-1; D might be TRBD1 (5 bases). Germline V lookup: CDR1 MDHEN, CDR2 SYDVKM. Trimming cost V 6 bases and J 4 bases, with 9 bases left between them. The CDR3 totals 12 residues. CDR3 sequence reads: CASRGAVTEAFF. CDR3 in DNA: TGTGCCAGCAGAGGGGCAGTCACTGAAGCTTTCTTT.

The chain couples TRBV14 to TRBJ2-5, with D uncertain. CDR3 size: 18 residues. Germline V lookup: CDR1 SGHDN, CDR2 FVKESK. V lost 1 base to trimming and J lost 1 base, with 19 bases between them. The CDR3 DNA sequence: TGTGCCAGCAGCCAAGGAGGCCAAAGCACTCCGCTCCAAGAGACCCAGTACTTC. Translating gives CASSQGGQSTPLQETQYF. The whole variable domain, remainder taken from reference TRBV14 and TRBJ2-5, is EAGVTQFPSHSVIEKGQTVTLRCDPISGHDNLYWYRRVMGKEIKFLLHFVKESKQDESGMPNNRFLAERTGGTYSTLKVQPAELEDSGVYFCASSQGGQSTPLQETQYFGPGTRLLVL.

The chain joins TRBV6-2 or TRBV6-3 to TRBJ1-5; 7 bases are a match to TRBD1. The junction had 18 bases not matched to a gene; V was cut back by 5 bases and J by 5 bases. This CDR3 is 18 amino acids long. The germline V gene has CDR1 MNHEY and CDR2 SVGEGT. The CDR3 nucleotides read TGTGCCAGCAGTAAGTCTGGGGGACAGATATTTTCGGATCAGCCCCAGCATTTT. Translation: CASSKSGGQIFSDQPQHF.

The chain carries TRBV4-1 and TRBJ2-7; 7 nucleotides line up with TRBD1. The length of the CDR3 is 14 residues. The germline V gene has CDR1 MGHRA and CDR2 YSYEKL. V lost 0 bases and J lost 3; bases outside the gene matches: 2. Here the CDR3 DNA reads TGCGCCAGCAGCCAAGATCCAGGGGGCTACGAGCAGTACTTC. Translated: CASSQDPGGYEQYF.

The chain recombines TRBV19 with TRBJ2-1; D is unclear. The length of the CDR3 is 15 residues. V dropped 3 bases and J dropped 6 bases, with 15 bases sitting between them. Per germline, CDR1 LNHDA and CDR2 SQIVND (reference sequence). DNA of the CDR3: TGTGCCAGTAGTATTAGGAGATCCTACACCAATGAGCAGTTCTTC. Translation: CASSIRRSYTNEQFF.

The genes are TRBV9 and TRBJ1-4; TRBD1 matches 8 bases. Germline CDR1 and CDR2: SGDLS and YYNGEE. V lost 4 bases to trimming and J lost 8 bases; unmatched junction nucleotides: 16. The CDR3 length is 17 residues. The CDR3 is CASSPRGGSGGSEKLFF. In DNA form, the CDR3 reads TGTGCCAGCAGCCCTAGAGGGGGATCAGGGGGCAGCGAAAAACTGTTTTTT.

The chain recombines TRBV5-6 with TRBJ2-7, with 8 bases lining up with TRBD1. Per germline, CDR1 SGHDT and CDR2 YYEEEE. J was trimmed by 0 bases and V by 3 bases; bases with no gene match: 5. There are 15 residues in the CDR3. This CDR3 reads CASSWGDRSSYEQYF. CDR3 DNA sequence: TGTGCCAGCAGCTGGGGGGACAGGAGCTCCTACGAGCAGTACTTC.

The chain is built from TRBV5-1 and TRBJ1-1; D is uncertain. The V end lost 0 bases, the J end lost 3 bases, and 12 bases lay between the germline ends. CDR3 size: 15 residues. Germline assignment: CDR1 SGHRS and CDR2 YFSETQ. CDR3: CASSLDEGRYTEAFF. The DNA of the CDR3 is TGCGCCAGCAGCTTGGATGAGGGCCGGTACACTGAAGCTTTCTTT.

The CDR3 reads CASNGQGAYNEQFF. CDR3 sequence (DNA): TGTGCCAGCAACGGACAGGGGGCCTACAATGAGCAGTTCTTC. The gene calls are TRBV6-5 and TRBJ2-1, with TRBD1 identical over 10 bases. The germline gives CDR1 MNHEY, CDR2 SVGAGI. The CDR3 length is 14 residues. V was pared by 7 bases and J by 2 bases, with 2 bases of the junction left unmatched.

This sequence joins TRBV5-1 and TRBJ2-1; TRBD2 agrees at 9 bases. Unmatched junction bases numbered 16, after V lost 4 bases and J lost 11 bases. The CDR3 consists of 16 residues. CDR1 and CDR2 from the germline V gene are SGHRS and YFSETQ. CDR3 region: CASSMGGLAGLSQQFF. The CDR3 nucleotides are TGCGCCAGCAGCATGGGCGGGCTAGCGGGGTTATCACAGCAGTTCTTC.

The rearrangement joins TRBV10-3 to TRBJ1-2; tentatively, D is TRBD1 (6 bases). This CDR3 region has 13 residues. Germline-derived CDR1 and CDR2 are ENHRY and SYGVKD. V was pared by 5 bases and J by 6 bases, with 13 bases between. Here the CDR3 reads CAISSGERDGYTF. The CDR3 bases are TGTGCCATCAGTTCAGGGGAAAGGGATGGCTACACCTTC.

V usage is TRBV6-5 and J usage is TRBJ1-1; 9 nucleotides match TRBD1. The V gene's germline CDR1 is MNHEY and CDR2 SVGAGI. Trimming at V came to 4 bases and at J to 3 bases, leaving 3 bases not matched to a gene. The CDR3 runs 14 residues. The CDR3 region has the DNA TGTGCCAGCAGTTGGGACAGGGAGGACACTGAAGCTTTCTTT. Translated, it gives CASSWDREDTEAFF.

The chain carries TRBV7-2 and TRBJ1-2, with a possible D match to TRBD1 (6 bases). Trimming pared 2 bases from V and 4 bases from J, leaving 17 bases between. The length of the CDR3 is 16 residues. Germline V gives CDR1 SGHTA, CDR2 FQGNSA. CDR3 nucleotide sequence: TGTGCCAGCAGCTTATGGGGACAACAGGAGCTCTATGGCTACACCTTC. This translates into CASSLWGQQELYGYTF.

The CDR3 nucleotides read TGTGCCAGTAGTCAGGGGGATTACTATGGCTACACCTTC. Amino acid sequence: CASSQGDYYGYTF. J is TRBJ1-2 and V is TRBV19, with 7 bases matching TRBD1. CDR1 is LNHDA and CDR2 is SQIVND in the germline V gene (reference sequence). The CDR3 runs to 13 residues. Trimming cost V 5 bases and J 3 bases; bases outside gene matches: 3.

The chain recombines TRBV7-9 with TRBJ2-3; 12 positions agree with TRBD2. Germline assignment: CDR1 SEHNR and CDR2 FQNEAQ (reference sequence). V shed 4 bases and J 2 bases; nucleotides not matched to a gene: 4. The CDR3 is made up of 16 amino acids. The CDR3 bases are TGTGCCAGCAGCTCTAGCGGGAGGGCCCCCACAGATACGCAGTATTTT. This codes for CASSSSGRAPTDTQYF.

The V call is TRBV29-1, the J call TRBJ2-6; 7 bases fit TRBD1. Trimming cost V 6 bases and J 2 bases; bases outside gene matches: 4. Germline-derived CDR1 and CDR2 are SQVTM and ANQGSEA. The CDR3 consists of 14 residues. In nucleotides, the CDR3 is TGCAGCGTAGGTACAGGGGCTGGGGCCAACGTCCTGACTTTC. Translation gives CSVGTGAGANVLTF.

This chain uses TRBV19 with TRBJ2-1; 8 nucleotides match TRBD2. The CDR3 is 14 residues long. The V and J ends lost 3 bases and 8 bases, in that order; junction bases with no gene match: 6. Germline loops: CDR1 LNHDA, CDR2 SQIVND (reference sequence). The CDR3 here is CASSISGLVYEQFF. Here the CDR3 DNA reads TGTGCCAGTAGTATCTCGGGACTAGTCTATGAGCAGTTCTTC.

This clone was seen a few times. The chain uses TRBV6-2 or TRBV6-3 and TRBJ2-5; D might be TRBD2 (5 bases). V lost 3 bases and J 5 bases, leaving 16 bases between the germline ends. The CDR3 is 15 amino acids. Per the germline V gene, CDR1 is MNHEY and CDR2 is SVGEGT. Written as DNA, the CDR3 is TGTGCCAGCAGTTATGCTAGCCTTATTTCCGAGACCCAGTACTTC. Amino acids: CASSYASLISETQYF.

The CDR3 nucleotides read TGTGCCAGCAGCTCCCTGAGGGGACAGGGAACAACTGAAGCTTTCTTT. This gives the protein CASSSLRGQGTTEAFF. V is TRBV5-4 and J is TRBJ1-1, with 9 bases matching TRBD1. Germline CDR1 and CDR2: SGHNT and YYREEE (reference sequence). The CDR3 length is 16 residues. The junction had 11 bases not matched to a gene; V was cut back by 3 bases and J by 5 bases.

J is TRBJ1-2 and V is TRBV5-4, with 9 bases matching TRBD1. Trimming removed 4 bases from V and 7 bases from J; junction bases left unmatched: 5. The CDR3 is 13 amino acids. Germline V CDR1 and CDR2: SGHNT, YYREEE (reference sequence). The CDR3 region has the DNA TGTGCCAGCAGCGGGGGACAGGGTAGTGGCTACACCTTC. Translating gives CASSGGQGSGYTF.

The chain has TRBV24-1 and TRBJ2-4, with D perhaps matching TRBD1 (6 bases). This CDR3 spans 14 amino acids. Germline V gene data show CDR1 as KGHDR and CDR2 as SFDVKD. With 7 bases removed from V and 3 bases from J, the gap between germline ends came to 12 bases. In DNA, the CDR3 is TGTGCCACCAGCAGTTCAGGGGTCAAAAACATTCAGTACTTC. Residues: CATSSSGVKNIQYF.